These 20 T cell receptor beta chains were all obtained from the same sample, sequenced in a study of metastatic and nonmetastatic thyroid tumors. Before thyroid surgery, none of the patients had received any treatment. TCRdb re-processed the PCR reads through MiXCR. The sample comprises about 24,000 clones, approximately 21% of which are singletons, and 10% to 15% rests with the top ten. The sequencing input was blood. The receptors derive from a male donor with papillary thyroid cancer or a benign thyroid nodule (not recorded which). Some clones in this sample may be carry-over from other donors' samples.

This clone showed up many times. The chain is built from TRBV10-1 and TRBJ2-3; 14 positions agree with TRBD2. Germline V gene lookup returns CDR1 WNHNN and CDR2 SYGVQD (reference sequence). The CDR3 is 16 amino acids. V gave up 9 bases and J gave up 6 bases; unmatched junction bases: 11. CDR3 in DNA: TGCGCCAGGATCCGACTAGCGGGAGGGCCTTCGGATACGCAGTATTTT. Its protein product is CARIRLAGGPSDTQYF.

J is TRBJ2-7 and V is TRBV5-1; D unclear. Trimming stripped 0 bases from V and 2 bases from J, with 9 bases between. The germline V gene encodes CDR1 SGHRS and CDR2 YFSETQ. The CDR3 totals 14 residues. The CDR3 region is CASSLEELPYEQYF. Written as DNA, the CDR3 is TGCGCCAGCAGCTTGGAGGAGTTGCCCTACGAGCAGTACTTC.

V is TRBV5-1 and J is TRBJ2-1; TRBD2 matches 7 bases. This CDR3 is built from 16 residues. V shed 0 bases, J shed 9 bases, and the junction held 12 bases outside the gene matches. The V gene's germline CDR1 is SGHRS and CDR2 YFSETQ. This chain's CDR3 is CASSLAVTSKGGEQFF. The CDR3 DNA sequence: TGCGCCAGCAGCTTGGCCGTGACTAGCAAGGGAGGTGAGCAGTTCTTC.

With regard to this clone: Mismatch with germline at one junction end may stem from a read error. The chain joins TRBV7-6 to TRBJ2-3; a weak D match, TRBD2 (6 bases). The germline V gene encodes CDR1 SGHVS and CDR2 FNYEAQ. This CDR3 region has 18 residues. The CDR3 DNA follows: TGTGCCAGCATCTTAGCCGCCGGGGGATCGTCTAGCACAGATACGCAGTATTTT. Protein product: CASILAAGGSSSTDTQYF.

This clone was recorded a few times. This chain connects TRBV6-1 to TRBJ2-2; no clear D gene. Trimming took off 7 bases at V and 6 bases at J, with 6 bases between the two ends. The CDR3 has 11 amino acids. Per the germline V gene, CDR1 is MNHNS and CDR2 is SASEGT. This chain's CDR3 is CASMVAGELFF. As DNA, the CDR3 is TGTGCCAGCATGGTAGCCGGGGAGCTGTTTTTT.

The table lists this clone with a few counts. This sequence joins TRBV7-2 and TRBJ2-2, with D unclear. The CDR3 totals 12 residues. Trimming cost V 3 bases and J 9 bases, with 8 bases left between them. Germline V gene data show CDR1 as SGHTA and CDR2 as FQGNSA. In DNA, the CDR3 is TGTGCCAGCAGCTTGCGAGTTAGGGAGCTGTTTTTT. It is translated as CASSLRVRELFF.

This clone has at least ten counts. CDR3 DNA: TGTGCCAGCAGTGACAGGGGGGGGGGCGAGCAGTACTTC. As protein: CASSDRGGGEQYF. The rearrangement uses TRBV7-6 and TRBJ2-7, with 9 bases aligning to TRBD1. Germline V gives CDR1 SGHVS, CDR2 FNYEAQ. The CDR3 runs to 13 residues. Trimming took 6 bases from V and 6 from J; bases not matched to a gene: 6.

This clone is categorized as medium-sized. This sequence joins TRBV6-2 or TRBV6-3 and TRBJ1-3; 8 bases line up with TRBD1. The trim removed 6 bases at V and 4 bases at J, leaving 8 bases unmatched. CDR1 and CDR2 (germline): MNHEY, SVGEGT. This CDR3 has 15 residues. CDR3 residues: CASRVGQEGGNTIYF. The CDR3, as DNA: TGTGCCAGCAGGGTGGGACAGGAGGGAGGAAACACCATATATTTT.

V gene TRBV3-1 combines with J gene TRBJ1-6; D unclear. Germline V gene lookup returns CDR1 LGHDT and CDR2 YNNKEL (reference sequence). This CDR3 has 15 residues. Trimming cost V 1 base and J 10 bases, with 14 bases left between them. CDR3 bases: TGTGCCAGCAGCCAAGGCCCGGACTCCTCCTCACCCCTCCACTTT. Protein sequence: CASSQGPDSSSPLHF.

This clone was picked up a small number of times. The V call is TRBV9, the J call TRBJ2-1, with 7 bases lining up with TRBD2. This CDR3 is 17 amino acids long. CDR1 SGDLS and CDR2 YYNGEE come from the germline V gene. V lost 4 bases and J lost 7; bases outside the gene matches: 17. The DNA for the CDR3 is TGTGCCAGCAGCTCCCCCCGGTGGGGGGGGATGCGGAATGAGCAGTTCTTC. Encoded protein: CASSSPRWGGMRNEQFF.

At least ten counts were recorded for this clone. CDR3 in DNA: TGCAGTGCGGACGGGACATATTCTGGGTCTGGAAACACCATATATTTT. Translation: CSADGTYSGSGNTIYF. The chain carries TRBV20-1 and TRBJ1-3, with D perhaps TRBD1 (6 bases). This CDR3 is built from 16 residues. The V and J ends lost 6 bases and 1 base respectively, with 19 bases between them. Looked up from germline, CDR1 is DFQATT and CDR2 is SNEGSKA (reference sequence).

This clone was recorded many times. The CDR3 bases are TGTGCCAGCAGCCAAGATCCCTACCAGAGTAACTATGGCTACACCTTC. It translates to CASSQDPYQSNYGYTF. This chain links TRBV4-2 with TRBJ1-2; no definite D call. Germline V gene sequence: CDR1 LGHNA, CDR2 YNFKEQ. The length of the CDR3 is 16 residues. V lost 0 bases, J lost 1 base, and 12 bases lay in between.

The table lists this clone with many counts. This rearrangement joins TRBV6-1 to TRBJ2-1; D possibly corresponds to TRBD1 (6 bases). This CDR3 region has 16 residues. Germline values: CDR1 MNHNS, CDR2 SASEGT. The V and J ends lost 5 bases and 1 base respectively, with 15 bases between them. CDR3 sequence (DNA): TGTGCCAGCAGTAACGAGGACAGTGCATCCTACAATGAGCAGTTCTTC. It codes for CASSNEDSASYNEQFF.

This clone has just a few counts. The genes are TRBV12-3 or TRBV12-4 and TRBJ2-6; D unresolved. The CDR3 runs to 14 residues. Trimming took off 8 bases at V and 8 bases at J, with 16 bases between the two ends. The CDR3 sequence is CASLPNSGSNVLTF. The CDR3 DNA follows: TGTGCCAGCCTACCAAATTCAGGTTCCAACGTCCTGACTTTC.

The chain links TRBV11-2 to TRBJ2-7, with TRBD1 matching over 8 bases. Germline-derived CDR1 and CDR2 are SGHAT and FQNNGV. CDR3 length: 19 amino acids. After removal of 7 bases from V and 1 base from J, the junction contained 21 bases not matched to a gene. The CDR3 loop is CASNLLRVSGTGHSYEQYF. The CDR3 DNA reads TGTGCCAGCAACCTGTTACGGGTTTCCGGGACAGGACATTCCTACGAGCAGTACTTC.

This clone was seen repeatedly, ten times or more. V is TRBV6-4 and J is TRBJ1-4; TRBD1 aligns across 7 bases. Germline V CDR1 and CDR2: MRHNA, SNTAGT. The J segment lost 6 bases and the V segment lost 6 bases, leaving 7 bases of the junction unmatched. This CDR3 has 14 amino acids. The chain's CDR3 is CASRKGTEYEKLFF. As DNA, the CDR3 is TGTGCCAGCAGGAAGGGGACAGAGTATGAAAAACTGTTTTTT.

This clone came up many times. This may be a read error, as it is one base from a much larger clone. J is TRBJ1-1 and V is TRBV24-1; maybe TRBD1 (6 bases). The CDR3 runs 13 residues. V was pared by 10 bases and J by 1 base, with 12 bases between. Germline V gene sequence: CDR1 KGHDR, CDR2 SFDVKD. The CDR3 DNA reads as TGTGCCACGGAGGACAGAACGAACACTGAAGCTTTCTTT. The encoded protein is CATEDRTNTEAFF.

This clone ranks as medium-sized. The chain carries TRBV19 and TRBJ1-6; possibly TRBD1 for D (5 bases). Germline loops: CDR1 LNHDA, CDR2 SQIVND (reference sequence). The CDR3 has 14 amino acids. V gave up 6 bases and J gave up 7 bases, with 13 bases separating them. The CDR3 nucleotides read TGTGCCAGTAGCAGGGAGGGGAAGAATTCACCCCTCCACTTT. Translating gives CASSREGKNSPLHF.

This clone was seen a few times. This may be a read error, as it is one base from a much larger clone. CDR3 sequence (DNA): TGTGCCAGCAGCTTCTCAAAAAGGGGGGCCCTTTCTGGGGCCAACTCCCTGACTTTC. It specifies CASSFSKRGALSGANSLTF. The gene calls are TRBV11-2 and TRBJ2-6, with D tentatively TRBD1 or TRBD2 (6 bases each). Germline-derived CDR1 and CDR2 are SGHAT and FQNNGV. With 3 bases removed from V and 15 bases from J, the gap between germline ends came to 33 bases. The CDR3 is made up of 19 amino acids.

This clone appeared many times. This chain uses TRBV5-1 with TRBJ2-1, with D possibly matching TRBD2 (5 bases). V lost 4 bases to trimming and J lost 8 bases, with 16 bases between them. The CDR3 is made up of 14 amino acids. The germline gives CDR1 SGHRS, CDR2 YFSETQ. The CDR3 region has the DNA TGCGCCAGCAGCCGGGGTTGGCCACGGGATGAGCAGTTCTTC. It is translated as CASSRGWPRDEQFF. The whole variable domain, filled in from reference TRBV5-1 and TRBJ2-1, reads KAGVTQTPRYLIKTRGQQVTLSCSPISGHRSVSWYQQTPGQGLQFLFEYFSETQRNKGNFPGRFSGRQFSNSRSEMNVSTLELGDSALYLCASSRGWPRDEQFFGPGTRLTVL.